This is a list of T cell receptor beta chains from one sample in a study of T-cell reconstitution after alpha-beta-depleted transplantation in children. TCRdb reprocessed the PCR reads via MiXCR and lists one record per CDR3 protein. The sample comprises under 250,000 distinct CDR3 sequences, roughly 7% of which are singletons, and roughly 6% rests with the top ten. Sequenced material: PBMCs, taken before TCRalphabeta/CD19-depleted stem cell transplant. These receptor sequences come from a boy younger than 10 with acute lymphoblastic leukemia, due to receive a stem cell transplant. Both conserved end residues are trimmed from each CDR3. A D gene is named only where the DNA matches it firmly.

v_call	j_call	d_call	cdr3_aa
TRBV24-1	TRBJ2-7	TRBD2	ATSDSAGGPHEQY
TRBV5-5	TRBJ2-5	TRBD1	ASSYRGETQY
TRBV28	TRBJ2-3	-	ASSVYRSSPTDTQY
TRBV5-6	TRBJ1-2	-	ASHGGDYGYT
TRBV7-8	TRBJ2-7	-	ASSLELAYEQY
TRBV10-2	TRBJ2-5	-	ATALFLDQETQY
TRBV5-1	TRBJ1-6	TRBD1	ASSTGAYNSPLH
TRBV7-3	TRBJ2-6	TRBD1	ASSPPGRGSGANVLT
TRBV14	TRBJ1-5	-	ASSQIQDSNQPQH
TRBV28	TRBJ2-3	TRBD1	ASNTGADTQY
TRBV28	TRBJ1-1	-	ASRVYMNTEAF
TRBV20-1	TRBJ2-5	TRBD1	SALPGQGPETQY
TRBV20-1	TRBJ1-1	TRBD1	SATTDWTGDTEAF
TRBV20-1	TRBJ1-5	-	SASSGTDQPQH
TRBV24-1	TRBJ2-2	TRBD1	ATSDPDRGVTGELF
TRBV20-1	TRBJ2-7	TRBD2	SARSRLAGSSYEQY
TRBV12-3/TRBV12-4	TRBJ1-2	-	ASSLLGGAGYGYT
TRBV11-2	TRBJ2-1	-	ASSLVVTGRELYNEQF
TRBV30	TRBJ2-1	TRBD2	AWSVEAGGPNEQF
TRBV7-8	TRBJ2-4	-	ASSPDRFIAKNIQY
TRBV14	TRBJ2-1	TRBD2	ASSHSKREGPRNEQF
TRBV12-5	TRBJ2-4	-	AFSGVKNIQY
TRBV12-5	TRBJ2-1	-	ASGFGPGNNEQF
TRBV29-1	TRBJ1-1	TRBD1	SVDEGQGFRNTEAF
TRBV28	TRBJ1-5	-	ASLPLLRGRRGQPQH
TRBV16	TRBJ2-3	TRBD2	ASEPLAGGNTDTQY
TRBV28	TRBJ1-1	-	ASSLRVKLTEAF
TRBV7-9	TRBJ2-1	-	AVLGLLKSNEQF
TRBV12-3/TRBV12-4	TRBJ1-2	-	ASSWDDTYGYT
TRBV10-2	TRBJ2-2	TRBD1	ANLRGQRDGELF
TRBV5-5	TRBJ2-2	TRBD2	ASSFAGEVTTGELF
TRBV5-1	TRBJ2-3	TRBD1	ASSLTTGGSSDTQY
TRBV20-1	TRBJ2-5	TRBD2	SARGTTETQY
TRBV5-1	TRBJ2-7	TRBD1	ASSWEDRGYSEQY
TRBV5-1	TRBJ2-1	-	ASSRTGTNYNEQF
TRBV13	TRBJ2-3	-	ASRERTAPSTDTQY
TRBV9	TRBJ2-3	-	ASSYRWGSTDTQY
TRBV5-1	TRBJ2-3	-	ASSLDRVGDTQY
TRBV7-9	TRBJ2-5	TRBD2	ASSLTPSGVGQETQY
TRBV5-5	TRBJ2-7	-	ASSWGTGRRSYEQY
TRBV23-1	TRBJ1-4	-	ASSQSIKKTGPEELF
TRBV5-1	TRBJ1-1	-	ASTTGRNTEAF
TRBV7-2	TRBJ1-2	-	ASSPGLDLNGYT
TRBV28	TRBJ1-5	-	ASGGVPYTPQH
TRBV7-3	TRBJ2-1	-	ASSLAGTINEQF
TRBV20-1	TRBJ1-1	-	SAGGDGKGQAF
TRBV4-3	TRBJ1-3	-	ASSLTGFSGNTIY
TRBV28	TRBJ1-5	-	ASSFPQVGVNQPQH
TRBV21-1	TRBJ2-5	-	ASSKVGQVKETQY
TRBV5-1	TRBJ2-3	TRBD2	ASRDYSGRVEDTQY
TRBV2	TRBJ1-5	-	ASSPEGGKEPQH
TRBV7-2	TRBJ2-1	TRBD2	ASSLVGRDNEQF
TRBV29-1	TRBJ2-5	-	SGKSTGPETQY